Each of the 21 T cell receptor beta chains below was sequenced from the same sample in a study of T cells in localized non-small cell lung cancer. Repertoires were generated with immunoSEQ multiplex PCR, while TCRdb's copy carries only in-frame clones and drops some. The table has over 25,000 clones, approximately 90% seen once. The sample consisted of peripheral blood, taken before any cancer treatment. The origin of the receptors is a male donor aged 60 or older with stage I lung adenocarcinoma.

V is TRBV5-4 and J is TRBJ2-1; 14 bases are a match to TRBD2. The CDR3 is made up of 16 amino acids. Germline V gene lookup returns CDR1 SGHNT and CDR2 YYREEE (reference sequence). With 4 bases clipped from V and 9 bases from J, the junction kept 9 bases outside the gene matches. The CDR3: CASSHVTGTSGGEQFF. The CDR3 DNA sequence: TGTGCCAGCAGCCATGTAACCGGGACTAGCGGGGGTGAGCAGTTCTTC.

The J gene is TRBJ2-2, the V gene TRBV19; D is unresolved. This CDR3 has 13 amino acids. The V end lost 6 bases, the J end lost 1 base, and 6 bases lay between the germline ends. From germline, CDR1 is LNHDA and CDR2 SQIVND (reference sequence). CDR3 sequence reads: CASSWVNTGELFF. The CDR3 DNA reads TGTGCCAGTAGCTGGGTGAACACCGGGGAGCTGTTTTTT.

This rearrangement joins TRBV30 to TRBJ2-5, with a possible D match to TRBD1 (6 bases). The V end was cut by 0 bases, the J end by 4 bases, with 9 bases between. Germline CDR1 GTSNPN, CDR2 SVGIG (reference sequence). This CDR3 comprises 13 residues. Written as DNA, the CDR3 is TGTGCCTGGAGTGTACAGGGTGGAGAGACCCAGTACTTC. This codes for CAWSVQGGETQYF.

This rearrangement joins TRBV14 to TRBJ2-1; either TRBD1 or TRBD2 may supply D (6 bases each). This CDR3 spans 16 amino acids. Germline CDR1 reads SGHDN; CDR2 reads FVKESK. Trimming cost V 1 base and J 6 bases, with 16 bases left between them. The DNA for the CDR3 is TGTGCCAGCAGCCAAGCAGGGGTCTTGGGGGGCAATGAGCAGTTCTTC. This codes for CASSQAGVLGGNEQFF.

The table lists this clone with a few counts. The chain employs TRBV7-2 and TRBJ2-3; 7 bases line up with TRBD2. The CDR3 covers 15 residues. The trim removed 3 bases at V and 4 bases at J, leaving 7 bases unmatched. Germline lookup yields CDR1 SGHTA and CDR2 FQGNSA. The CDR3 here is CASSFWGGFPDTQYF. In DNA form, the CDR3 reads TGTGCCAGCAGCTTCTGGGGGGGGTTCCCAGATACGCAGTATTTT.

The chain uses TRBV5-1 and TRBJ2-2; 9 nucleotides line up with TRBD2. The CDR3 covers 16 residues. V lost 1 base and J lost 6; bases outside the gene matches: 7. In germline, CDR1 is SGHRS, CDR2 YFSETQ. The CDR3 protein is CASSLIAGVESGELFF. CDR3 nucleotide sequence: TGCGCCAGCAGCTTGATAGCGGGGGTTGAGTCCGGGGAGCTGTTTTTT.

The rearrangement joins TRBV18 to TRBJ2-3, with 8 bases aligning to TRBD1. Per the germline V gene, CDR1 is KGHSH and CDR2 is LQKENI. The CDR3 runs 15 residues. J gave up 7 bases and V 5 bases, and 11 bases lay outside the gene matches. The CDR3 protein is CASSIDRGSSNTQYF. As DNA, the CDR3 is TGTGCCAGCTCAATCGACAGGGGATCTTCAAATACGCAGTATTTT. Using reference TRBV18 and TRBJ2-3 for the parts outside the CDR3, the full variable domain is NAGVMQNPRHLVRRRGQEARLRCSPMKGHSHVYWYRQLPEEGLKFMVYLQKENIIDESGMPKERFSAEFPKEGPSILRIQQVVRGDSAAYFCASSIDRGSSNTQYFGPGTRLTVL.

This chain connects TRBV7-2 to TRBJ1-2, with a possible D match to TRBD1 (5 bases). Deletions cut 1 base from V and 5 bases from J, with 14 bases between. This CDR3 comprises 15 residues. Germline loops: CDR1 SGHTA, CDR2 FQGNSA. CDR3 coding DNA: TGTGCCAGCAGCTTAGGTCAGGGTCTTCTTTATGGCTACACCTTC. Residues: CASSLGQGLLYGYTF.

This chain joins TRBV27 and TRBJ2-7; TRBD2 agrees at 7 bases. This CDR3 has 14 amino acids. V shed 3 bases and J 4 bases; nucleotides not matched to a gene: 6. Germline CDR1 and CDR2: MNHEY and SMNVEV (reference sequence). In DNA, the CDR3 is TGTGCCAGCAGTTTGGGGGGGAATGGGTACGAGCAGTACTTC. This codes for CASSLGGNGYEQYF.

In DNA form, the CDR3 reads TGTGCCAGTAGTGCGGACCCGACAGGGCTGAGCACTGAAGCTTTCTTT. This codes for CASSADPTGLSTEAFF. This chain uses TRBV19 with TRBJ1-1, with 7 bases identical to TRBD1. CDR3 length: 16 residues. Trimming took 5 bases from V and 4 from J; bases not matched to a gene: 13. The germline V gene encodes CDR1 LNHDA and CDR2 SQIVND (reference sequence).

The V gene is TRBV30, the J gene TRBJ1-6; D remains ambiguous. The CDR3 has 13 residues. V lost 4 bases, J lost 6 bases, and 10 bases lay in between. The germline CDR1 and CDR2 sequences are GTSNPN and SVGIG (reference sequence). The CDR3 DNA is TGTGCCTGGAAGTACCCGGGTAATTCACCCCTCCACTTT. It yields the protein CAWKYPGNSPLHF.

The V call is TRBV28, the J call TRBJ2-1; 7 bases are a match to TRBD1. This CDR3 contains 18 residues. The J segment lost 1 base and the V segment lost 2 bases, leaving 11 bases of the junction unmatched. The germline gives CDR1 MDHEN, CDR2 SYDVKM. The CDR3 coding sequence is TGTGCCAGCAGTTTACCCCTTCGACAGGGAGATTCCTACAATGAGCAGTTCTTC. Its translation is CASSLPLRQGDSYNEQFF.

The chain combines TRBV4-3 with TRBJ1-2; 11 nucleotides agree with TRBD1. V shed 5 bases, J shed 4 bases, and the junction held 6 bases outside the gene matches. Per the germline V gene, CDR1 is LGHNA and CDR2 is YSLEER. The CDR3 covers 15 residues. The CDR3 region is CASSTWTGGVYGYTF. CDR3 coding DNA: TGCGCCAGCAGCACCTGGACAGGGGGCGTCTATGGCTACACCTTC.

Here the CDR3 reads CASSLQMNTEAFF. For the CDR3, the DNA is TGTGCCAGCAGCTTACAGATGAACACTGAAGCTTTCTTT. V gene TRBV7-6 combines with J gene TRBJ1-1; no definite D call. Trimming pared 2 bases from V and 0 bases from J, leaving 4 bases between. The CDR3 has 13 amino acids. The germline V gene has CDR1 SGHVS and CDR2 FNYEAQ. Together with reference TRBV7-6 and TRBJ1-1, the CDR3 gives the full variable domain: GAGVSQSPRYKVTKRGQDVALRCDPISGHVSLYWYRQALGQGPEFLTYFNYEAQQDKSGLPNDRFSAERPEGSISTLTIQRTEQRDSAMYRCASSLQMNTEAFFGQGTRLTVV.

This sequence joins TRBV19 and TRBJ2-7; 7 bases fit TRBD1. The CDR3 runs 16 residues. The trim removed 2 bases at V and 1 base at J, leaving 8 bases unmatched. Germline CDR1 and CDR2: LNHDA and SQIVND (reference sequence). CDR3 in DNA: TGTGCCAGTAGTATATTCTCAGGGGGAAGTTCCTACGAGCAGTACTTC. Translated: CASSIFSGGSSYEQYF.

The chain couples TRBV5-1 to TRBJ1-1; D not resolved. The CDR3 covers 14 residues. In germline, CDR1 is SGHRS, CDR2 YFSETQ. V was pared by 0 bases and J by 0 bases, with 6 bases between. This CDR3 reads CASSLEALNTEAFF. The CDR3 DNA follows: TGCGCCAGCAGCTTGGAAGCCCTGAACACTGAAGCTTTCTTT. Variable domain in full (rest from reference TRBV5-1 and TRBJ1-1): KAGVTQTPRYLIKTRGQQVTLSCSPISGHRSVSWYQQTPGQGLQFLFEYFSETQRNKGNFPGRFSGRQFSNSRSEMNVSTLELGDSALYLCASSLEALNTEAFFGQGTRLTVV.

In this sample, this clone turned up once. The DNA for the CDR3 is TGCAGCGGAGAAGCAGGGGGCACAGATACGCAGTATTTT. Its translation is CSGEAGGTDTQYF. V gene TRBV29-1 combines with J gene TRBJ2-3; maybe TRBD1 (6 bases). V lost 7 bases to trimming and J lost 1 base, with 12 bases between them. The CDR3 extends over 13 amino acids. Germline-derived CDR1 and CDR2 are SQVTM and ANQGSEA.

This chain connects TRBV6-5 to TRBJ2-7; tentatively, D is TRBD1 or TRBD2 (5 bases each). The CDR3 is 12 residues long. Germline CDR1 is MNHEY and CDR2 is SVGAGI. Trimming stripped 5 bases from V and 4 bases from J, with 9 bases between. CDR3 sequence reads: CASSGDPYEQYF. The CDR3 region has the DNA TGTGCCAGCAGTGGGGACCCGTACGAGCAGTACTTC.

The chain has TRBV5-1 and TRBJ2-5; TRBD1 matches at 10 bases. Germline lookup yields CDR1 SGHRS and CDR2 YFSETQ. The V segment lost 4 bases and the J segment 4 bases; nucleotides outside the gene matches: 7. The CDR3 spans 15 residues. CDR3 sequence: CASSTGTGVRETQYF. The CDR3 DNA follows: TGCGCCAGCAGCACCGGGACAGGGGTACGAGAGACCCAGTACTTC.

The rearrangement joins TRBV6-9 to TRBJ2-7, with 10 nucleotides matching TRBD2. The germline V gene encodes CDR1 MNHGY and CDR2 SVAAGI. This CDR3 has 15 amino acids. J gave up 2 bases and V 5 bases, and 6 bases lay outside the gene matches. The CDR3 nucleotides are TGTGCCAGCAGTGCTCTAGCGGGGGACGCCTACGAGCAGTACTTC. It specifies CASSALAGDAYEQYF.

V is TRBV7-2 and J is TRBJ1-5, with D perhaps TRBD1 (5 bases). The CDR3 sequence is 14 residues long. Germline V CDR1 and CDR2: SGHTA, FQGNSA. V lost 3 bases and J lost 2, with 8 bases in between. CDR3 sequence reads: CASSFQGGNQPQHF. The DNA of the CDR3 is TGTGCCAGCAGCTTTCAGGGTGGCAATCAGCCCCAGCATTTT.